Presented here are 13 T cell receptor beta chains from one specimen sequenced in a study of identical twins (dated by TCRdb to 2016 to 2018). Libraries were constructed by 5' RACE. Sequencing used an Illumina HiSeq 2000. TCRdb trimmed public reads at Q25 via fastp, called clones via MiXCR and kept in-frame beta chains. CDR3 protein sequences are deduplicated, and each keeps its most common genes and DNA. The sample profile shows around 220,000 distinct CDR3 sequences; roughly a tenth of them were found once. The ten biggest clones cover over 8% of the sample. Material for sequencing was memory T cells sorted from blood. Taken with the paper, the label for cell subset or site translates to: CD45RO+ enriched T cells. These receptors came from a man aged 45-65 years in good health.

This clonotype was detected ten times or more. CDR3 loop: CASRPGTGGTEAFF. The CDR3, as DNA: TGTGCCAGCAGACCCGGGACAGGGGGCACTGAAGCTTTCTTT. The chain has TRBV12-3 or TRBV12-4 and TRBJ1-1; 11 nucleotides align to TRBD1. The CDR3 is 14 amino acids. J was trimmed by 4 bases and V by 6 bases; bases with no gene match: 4.

This clonotype was recorded many times. The chain combines TRBV7-9 with TRBJ1-1; unclear D gene. The CDR3 spans 11 residues. V was pared by 9 bases and J by 4 bases, with 9 bases between. Germline CDR1 is SEHNR and CDR2 is FQNEAQ (reference sequence). CDR3 coding DNA: TGTGCCAGTAACTGGGGCACTGAAGCTTTCTTT. The encoded protein is CASNWGTEAFF.

This clonotype occurred once. This chain uses TRBV4-1 with TRBJ1-2, with TRBD1 matching over 8 bases. The CDR3 consists of 19 residues. V shed 3 bases and J 4 bases; nucleotides not matched to a gene: 19. Germline V gene sequence: CDR1 MGHRA, CDR2 YSYEKL. The CDR3 loop reads CASSQGPGTGDLPLYGYTF. CDR3 in DNA: TGCGCCAGCAGCCAGGGGCCAGGGACAGGAGATCTTCCCCTCTATGGCTACACCTTC.

This clonotype appeared many times. The rearrangement uses TRBV9 and TRBJ2-2; 9 bases map to TRBD1. Germline V gives CDR1 SGDLS, CDR2 YYNGEE. The CDR3 is 16 amino acids. V shed 3 bases and J 5 bases; nucleotides not matched to a gene: 8. The DNA of the CDR3 is TGTGCCAGCAGCGACGACAGGGGGAGTAAAACCGGGGAGCTGTTTTTT. It encodes CASSDDRGSKTGELFF.

The chain is built from TRBV5-1 and TRBJ1-2; 8 bases are shared with TRBD1. After removal of 0 bases from V and 4 bases from J, the junction contained 2 bases not matched to a gene. Germline values: CDR1 SGHRS, CDR2 YFSETQ. The length of the CDR3 is 14 residues. The CDR3 DNA reads as TGCGCCAGCAGCTTGGGGACAGGGCCCTATGGCTACACCTTC. Its protein product is CASSLGTGPYGYTF.

This clonotype came up many times. The chain joins TRBV5-6 to TRBJ2-1; no clear D. V gave up 0 bases and J gave up 8 bases, with 12 bases separating them. CDR1 and CDR2 from the germline V gene are SGHDT and YYEEEE. This CDR3 is built from 14 residues. CDR3 residues: CASSLVYKRDEQFF. As DNA, the CDR3 is TGTGCCAGCAGCTTGGTCTACAAGCGCGATGAGCAGTTCTTC.

The rearrangement links TRBV4-2 to TRBJ2-7, with 10 nucleotides matching TRBD2. The CDR3 is 15 amino acids. The V gene's germline CDR1 is LGHNA and CDR2 YNFKEQ. V shed 4 bases, J shed 3 bases, and the junction held 6 bases outside the gene matches. CDR3 DNA sequence: TGTGCCAGCAGCCGACTCCTAGCGGGGGTCTACGAGCAGTACTTC. As protein: CASSRLLAGVYEQYF.

This clonotype has just a few counts. Here the CDR3 DNA reads TGCAGTGCCCACGAACTAGCGGGACCTCGGGTTGAGCAGTTCTTC. This gives the protein CSAHELAGPRVEQFF. V is TRBV20-1 and J is TRBJ2-1; 10 bases map to TRBD2. Germline V lookup: CDR1 DFQATT, CDR2 SNEGSKA (reference sequence). The V gene end was trimmed by 6 bases and the J gene end by 9 bases; junction bases not matched to a gene: 14. CDR3 length equals 15 residues.

This clonotype appeared many times. The CDR3 region is CATSDSGTSGRRKGGEQYF. CDR3 bases: TGTGCCACCAGTGATTCCGGGACTAGCGGGAGGAGGAAAGGGGGTGAGCAGTACTTC. The chain carries TRBV24-1 and TRBJ2-7, with TRBD2 identical over 15 bases. The V and J ends lost 2 bases and 7 bases, in that order; junction bases with no gene match: 14. This CDR3 spans 19 amino acids. Germline values: CDR1 KGHDR, CDR2 SFDVKD.

This clonotype was seen just once. Mismatch with germline at one junction end may stem from a read error. V usage is TRBV6-5 and J usage is TRBJ1-5, with TRBD1 matching over 8 bases. Germline V gene lookup returns CDR1 MNHEY and CDR2 SVGAGI. This CDR3 spans 17 amino acids. CDR3 sequence (DNA): TGTGCCAGCAGTCACTCCATCGGGACAGGTAGCAATCAGCCCCAGCATTTT. Protein sequence: CASSHSIGTGSNQPQHF.

This clonotype was seen many times. The chain employs TRBV5-1 and TRBJ2-7; 11 nucleotides agree with TRBD2. J gave up 7 bases and V 0 bases, and 6 bases lay outside the gene matches. The germline V gene encodes CDR1 SGHRS and CDR2 YFSETQ. The CDR3 spans 15 residues. The CDR3: CASSLAASGRNEQYF. In DNA form, the CDR3 reads TGCGCCAGCAGCTTGGCAGCTAGCGGGAGGAATGAGCAGTACTTC.

This clonotype was seen ten or more times. The chain combines TRBV4-3 with TRBJ2-7; the D gene is possibly TRBD2 (6 bases). Germline V CDR1 and CDR2: LGHNA, YSLEER. Trimming took off 4 bases at V and 3 bases at J, with 16 bases between the two ends. This CDR3 comprises 15 residues. DNA for the CDR3: TGCGCCAGCAGCCGGCTCGGGGGAGAGGTCTACGAGCAGTACTTC. Its translation is CASSRLGGEVYEQYF.

V usage is TRBV7-9 and J usage is TRBJ2-3, with D possibly being TRBD2 (6 bases). Trimming took 5 bases from V and 4 from J, leaving 19 bases between them. CDR3 size: 16 residues. In germline, CDR1 is SEHNR, CDR2 FQNEAQ (reference sequence). CDR3 DNA: TGTGCCAGCAGCCCCCGAGGCGGGATTAGGCCAGATACGCAGTATTTT. As protein: CASSPRGGIRPDTQYF. The full variable domain, in which reference TRBV7-9 and TRBJ2-3 provide the parts outside the CDR3, is DTGVSQNPRHKITKRGQNVTFRCDPISEHNRLYWYRQTLGQGPEFLTYFQNEAQLEKSRLLSDRFSAERPKGSFSTLEIQRTEQGDSAMYLCASSPRGGIRPDTQYFGPGTRLTVL.